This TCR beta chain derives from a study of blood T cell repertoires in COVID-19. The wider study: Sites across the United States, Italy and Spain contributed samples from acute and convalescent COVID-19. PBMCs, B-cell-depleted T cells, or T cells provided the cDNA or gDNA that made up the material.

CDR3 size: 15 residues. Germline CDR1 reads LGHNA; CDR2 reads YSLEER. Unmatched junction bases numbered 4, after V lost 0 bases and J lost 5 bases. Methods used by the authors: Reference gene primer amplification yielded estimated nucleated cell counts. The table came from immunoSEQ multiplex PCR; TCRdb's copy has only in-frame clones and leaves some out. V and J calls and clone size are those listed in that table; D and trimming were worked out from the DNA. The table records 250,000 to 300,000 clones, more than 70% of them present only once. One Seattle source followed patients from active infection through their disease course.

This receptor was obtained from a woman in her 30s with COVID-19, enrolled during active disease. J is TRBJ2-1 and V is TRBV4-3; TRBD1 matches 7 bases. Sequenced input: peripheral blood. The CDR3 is CASSQEWQGDNEQFF. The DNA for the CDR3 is TGCGCCAGCAGCCAAGAGTGGCAGGGGGACAATGAGCAGTTCTTC.